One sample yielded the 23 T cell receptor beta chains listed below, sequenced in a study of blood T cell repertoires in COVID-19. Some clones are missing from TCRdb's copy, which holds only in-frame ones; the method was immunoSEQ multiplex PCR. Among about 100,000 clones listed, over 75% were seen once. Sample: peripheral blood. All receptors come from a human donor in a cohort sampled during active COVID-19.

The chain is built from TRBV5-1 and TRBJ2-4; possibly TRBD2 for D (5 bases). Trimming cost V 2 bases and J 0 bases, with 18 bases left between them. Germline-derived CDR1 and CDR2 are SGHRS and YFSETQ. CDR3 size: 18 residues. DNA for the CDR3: TGCGCCAGCAGCTTTAATCCGTCGGGATTTTTAGCCAAAAACATTCAGTACTTC. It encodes CASSFNPSGFLAKNIQYF.

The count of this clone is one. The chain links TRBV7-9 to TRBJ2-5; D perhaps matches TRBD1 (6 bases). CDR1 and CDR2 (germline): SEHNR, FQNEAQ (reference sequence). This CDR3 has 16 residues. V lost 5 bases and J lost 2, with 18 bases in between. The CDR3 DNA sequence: TGTGCCAGCAGCCCGAACGTAGGGGGAAGTCAAGAGACCCAGTACTTC. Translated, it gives CASSPNVGGSQETQYF. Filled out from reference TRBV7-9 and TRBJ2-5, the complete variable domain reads DTGVSQNPRHKITKRGQNVTFRCDPISEHNRLYWYRQTLGQGPEFLTYFQNEAQLEKSRLLSDRFSAERPKGSFSTLEIQRTEQGDSAMYLCASSPNVGGSQETQYFGPGTRLLVL.

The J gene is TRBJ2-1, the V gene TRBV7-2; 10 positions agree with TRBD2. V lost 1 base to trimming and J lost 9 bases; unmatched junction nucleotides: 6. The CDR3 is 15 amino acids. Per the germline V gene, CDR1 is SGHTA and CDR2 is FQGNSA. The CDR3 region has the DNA TGTGCCAGCAGCTTAGGCCGTAGCGGGGGGTTTGAGCAGTTCTTC. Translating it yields CASSLGRSGGFEQFF.

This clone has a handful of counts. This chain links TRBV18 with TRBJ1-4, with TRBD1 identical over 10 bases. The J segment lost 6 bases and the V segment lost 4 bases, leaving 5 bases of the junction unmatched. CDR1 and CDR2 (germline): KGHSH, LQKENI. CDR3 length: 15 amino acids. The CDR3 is CASSRAGTGDEKLFF. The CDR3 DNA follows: TGTGCCAGCTCACGCGCCGGGACAGGGGATGAAAAACTGTTTTTT.

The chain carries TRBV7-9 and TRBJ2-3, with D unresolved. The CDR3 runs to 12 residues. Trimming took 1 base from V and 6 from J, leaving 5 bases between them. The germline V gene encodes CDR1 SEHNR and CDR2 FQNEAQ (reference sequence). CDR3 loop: CASSLDLDTQYF. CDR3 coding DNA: TGTGCCAGCAGCTTAGATCTGGATACGCAGTATTTT.

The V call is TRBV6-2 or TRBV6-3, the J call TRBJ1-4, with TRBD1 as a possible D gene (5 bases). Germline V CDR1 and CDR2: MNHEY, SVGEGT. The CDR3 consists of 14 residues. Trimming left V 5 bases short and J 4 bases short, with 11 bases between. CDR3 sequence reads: CASSPDTFNEKLFF. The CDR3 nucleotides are TGTGCCAGCAGTCCGGACACGTTTAATGAAAAACTGTTTTTT.

CDR3 in DNA: TGTGCCAGCTCTACCTTAGATGATGGGGGGGACCTCTCCTCTGGAAACACCATATATTTT. Translated: CASSTLDDGGDLSSGNTIYF. The chain joins TRBV18 to TRBJ1-3; maybe TRBD1 (5 bases). The CDR3 sequence is 20 residues long. The V gene lost 6 bases and the J gene lost 0 bases, with 27 bases spanning the gap. Germline loops: CDR1 KGHSH, CDR2 LQKENI.

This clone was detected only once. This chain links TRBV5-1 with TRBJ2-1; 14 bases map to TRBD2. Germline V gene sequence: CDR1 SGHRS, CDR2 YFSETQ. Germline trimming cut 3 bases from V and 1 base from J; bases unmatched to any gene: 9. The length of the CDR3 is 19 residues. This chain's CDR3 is CASSSGLAGAIGSYNEQFF. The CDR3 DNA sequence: TGCGCCAGCAGCTCGGGACTAGCGGGGGCTATCGGTTCCTACAATGAGCAGTTCTTC.

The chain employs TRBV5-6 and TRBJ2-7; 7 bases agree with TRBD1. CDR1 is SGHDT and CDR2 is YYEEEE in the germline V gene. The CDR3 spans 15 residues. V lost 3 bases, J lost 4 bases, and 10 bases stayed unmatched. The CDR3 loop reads CASSSQGTSLYEQYF. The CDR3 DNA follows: TGTGCCAGCAGCTCACAGGGGACGTCCCTTTACGAGCAGTACTTC.

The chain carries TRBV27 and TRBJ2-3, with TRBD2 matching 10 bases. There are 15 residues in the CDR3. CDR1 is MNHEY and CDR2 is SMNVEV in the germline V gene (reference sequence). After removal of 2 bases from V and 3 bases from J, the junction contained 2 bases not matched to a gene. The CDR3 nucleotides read TGTGCCAGCAGTTTAGCTAGCGGGGGAACAGATACGCAGTATTTT. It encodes CASSLASGGTDTQYF.

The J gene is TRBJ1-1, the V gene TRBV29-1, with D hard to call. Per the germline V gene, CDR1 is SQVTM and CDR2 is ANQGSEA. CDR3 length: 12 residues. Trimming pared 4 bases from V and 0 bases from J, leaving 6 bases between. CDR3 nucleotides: TGCAGCGTTGCCAGGATGAACACTGAAGCTTTCTTT. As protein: CSVARMNTEAFF.

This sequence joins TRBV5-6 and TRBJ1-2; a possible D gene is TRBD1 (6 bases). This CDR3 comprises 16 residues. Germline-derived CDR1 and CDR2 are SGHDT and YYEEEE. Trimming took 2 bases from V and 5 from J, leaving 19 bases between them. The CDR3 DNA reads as TGTGCCAGCAGCTTTCGACAGTCCAAGGGGGTTTATGGCTACACCTTC. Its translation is CASSFRQSKGVYGYTF.

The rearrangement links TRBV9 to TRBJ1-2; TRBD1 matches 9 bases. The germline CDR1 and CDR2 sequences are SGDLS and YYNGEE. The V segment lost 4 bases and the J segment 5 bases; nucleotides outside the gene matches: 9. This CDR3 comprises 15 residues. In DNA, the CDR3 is TGTGCCAGCAGCCCTACCGGGACAGGGAATTATGGCTACACCTTC. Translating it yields CASSPTGTGNYGYTF.

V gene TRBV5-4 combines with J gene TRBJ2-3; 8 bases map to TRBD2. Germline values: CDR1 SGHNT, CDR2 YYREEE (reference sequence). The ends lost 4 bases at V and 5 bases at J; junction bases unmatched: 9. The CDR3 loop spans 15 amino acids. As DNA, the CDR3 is TGTGCCAGCAGCCCCTGGGGCGGGGGGCGAGATACGCAGTATTTT. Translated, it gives CASSPWGGGRDTQYF.

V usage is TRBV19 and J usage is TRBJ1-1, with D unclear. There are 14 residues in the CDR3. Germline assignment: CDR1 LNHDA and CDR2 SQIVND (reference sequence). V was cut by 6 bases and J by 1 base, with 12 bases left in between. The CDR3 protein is CASSKMEGNTEAFF. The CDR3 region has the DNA TGTGCCAGTAGCAAAATGGAGGGGAACACTGAAGCTTTCTTT.

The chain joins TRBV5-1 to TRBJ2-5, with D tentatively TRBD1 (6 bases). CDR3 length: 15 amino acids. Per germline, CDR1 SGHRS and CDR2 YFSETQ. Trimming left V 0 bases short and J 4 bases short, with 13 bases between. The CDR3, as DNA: TGCGCCAGCAGCTTGGAAGCCACAGGGAGAGAGACCCAGTACTTC. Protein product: CASSLEATGRETQYF.

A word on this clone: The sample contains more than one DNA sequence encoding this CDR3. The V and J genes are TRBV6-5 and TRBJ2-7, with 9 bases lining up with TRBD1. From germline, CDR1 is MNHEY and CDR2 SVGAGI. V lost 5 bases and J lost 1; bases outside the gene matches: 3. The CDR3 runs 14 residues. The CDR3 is CASSPGQGSYEQYF. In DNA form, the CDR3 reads TGTGCCAGCAGTCCGGGACAGGGTTCCTACGAGCAGTACTTC.

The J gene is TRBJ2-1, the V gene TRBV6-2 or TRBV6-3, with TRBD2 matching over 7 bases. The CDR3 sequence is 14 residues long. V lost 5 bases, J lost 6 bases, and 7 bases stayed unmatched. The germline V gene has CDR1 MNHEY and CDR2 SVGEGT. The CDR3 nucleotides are TGTGCCAGCAGTCGAAGCGGGACCTTCAATGAGCAGTTCTTC. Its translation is CASSRSGTFNEQFF.

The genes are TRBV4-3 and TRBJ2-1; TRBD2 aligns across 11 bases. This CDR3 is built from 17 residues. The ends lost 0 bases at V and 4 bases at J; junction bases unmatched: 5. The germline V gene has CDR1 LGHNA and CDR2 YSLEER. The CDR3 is CASSQELLAGAYNEQFF. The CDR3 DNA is TGCGCCAGCAGCCAAGAACTACTAGCGGGAGCGTACAATGAGCAGTTCTTC.

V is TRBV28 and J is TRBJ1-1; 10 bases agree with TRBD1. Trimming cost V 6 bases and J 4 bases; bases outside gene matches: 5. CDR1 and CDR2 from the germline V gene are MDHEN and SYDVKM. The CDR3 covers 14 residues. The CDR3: CASRRQGATTEAFF. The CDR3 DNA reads TGTGCCAGCAGACGACAGGGGGCTACCACTGAAGCTTTCTTT.

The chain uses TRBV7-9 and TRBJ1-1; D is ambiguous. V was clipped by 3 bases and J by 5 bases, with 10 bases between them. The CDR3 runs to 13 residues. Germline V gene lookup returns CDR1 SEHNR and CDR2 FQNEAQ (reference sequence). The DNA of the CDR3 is TGTGCCAGCAGCTTTGGAGGGAAGACTGAAGCTTTCTTT. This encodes CASSFGGKTEAFF.

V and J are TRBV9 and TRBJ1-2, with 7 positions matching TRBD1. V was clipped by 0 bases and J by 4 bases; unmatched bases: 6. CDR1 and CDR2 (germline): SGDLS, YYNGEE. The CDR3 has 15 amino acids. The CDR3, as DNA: TGTGCCAGCAGCGTAGATGGCAGGGGGTCCTATGGCTACACCTTC. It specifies CASSVDGRGSYGYTF.

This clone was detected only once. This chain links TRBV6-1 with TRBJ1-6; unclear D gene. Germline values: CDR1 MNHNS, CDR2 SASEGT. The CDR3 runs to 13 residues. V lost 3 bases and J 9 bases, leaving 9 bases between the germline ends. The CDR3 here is CASSEIVVSPLHF. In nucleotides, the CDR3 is TGTGCCAGCAGTGAGATAGTGGTTTCACCCCTCCACTTT.